Listed here are 16 T cell receptor beta chains from one sample, sequenced in a study of T cell responses to AZD1222 COVID-19 vaccine (dated by TCRdb to about 2021). To prepare the library, the immunoSEQ multiplex PCR assay was applied. The table was pulled from immuneACCESS by TCRdb, which kept in-frame rearrangements only. Such tables lose some clones; where checked, under half of the loss comes from unresolved V genes, and the rest has no known cause. Counted in this sample were some 110,000 clones; roughly 91% of them appeared once. The top ten constitute approximately 6.5% of the sample. The intended sense of this specimen's time point label: about 28 days (+/-7) after the second vaccine dose. Here the sequenced sample was peripheral blood, taken 28 days after the second AZD1222 dose. The receptors here all came from an adult who received the AZD1222 COVID-19 vaccine.

This chain connects TRBV11-2 to TRBJ2-1; D not resolved. V was trimmed by 2 bases and J by 5 bases, leaving 7 bases between them. The CDR3 runs 13 residues. CDR1 and CDR2 from the germline V gene are SGHAT and FQNNGV. The CDR3 reads CASSLLRDNEQFF. The CDR3 DNA reads as TGTGCCAGCAGCTTACTCAGAGACAATGAGCAGTTCTTC.

The chain recombines TRBV7-8 with TRBJ1-2; D might be TRBD1 (5 bases). CDR1 and CDR2 (germline): SGHVS, FQNEAQ. This CDR3 has 14 amino acids. Trimming stripped 0 bases from V and 4 bases from J, with 9 bases between. CDR3 in DNA: TGTGCCAGCAGCTTAGCTGGTACAGGCTATGGCTACACCTTC. Protein: CASSLAGTGYGYTF.

The rearrangement uses TRBV7-2 and TRBJ2-1; D gene unclear. This CDR3 contains 13 residues. V lost 1 base, J lost 9 bases, and 10 bases lay in between. Per the germline V gene, CDR1 is SGHTA and CDR2 is FQGNSA. CDR3 residues: CASSLGSRREQFF. The CDR3 DNA follows: TGTGCCAGCAGCTTAGGGAGTCGGCGTGAGCAGTTCTTC.

The rearrangement uses TRBV11-2 and TRBJ1-4, with D unresolved. The CDR3 sequence is 14 residues long. The V end lost 3 bases, the J end lost 2 bases, and 7 bases lay between the germline ends. Per germline, CDR1 SGHAT and CDR2 FQNNGV. CDR3 in DNA: TGTGCCAGCAGCTTGGGTTCGACTAATGAAAAACTGTTTTTT. Its protein product is CASSLGSTNEKLFF.

The chain combines TRBV9 with TRBJ2-7; unclear D gene. The V end was cut by 1 base, the J end by 0 bases, with 11 bases between. Germline loops: CDR1 SGDLS, CDR2 YYNGEE. This CDR3 has 15 amino acids. The CDR3 coding sequence is TGTGCCAGCAGCGTACTGCCCGGTAGCTCCTACGAGCAGTACTTC. Translated, it gives CASSVLPGSSYEQYF.

The rearrangement links TRBV11-3 to TRBJ2-3; TRBD2 matches at 10 bases. Looked up from germline, CDR1 is SGHNT and CDR2 is YENEEA. This CDR3 is 15 amino acids long. J lost 6 bases, V lost 5 bases, and 8 bases had no gene match. CDR3 region: CASSELAGNADTQYF. DNA for the CDR3: TGTGCCAGCAGCGAACTAGCGGGGAATGCGGATACGCAGTATTTT.

With respect to this clone: The identical CDR3 is also encoded by other nucleotide sequences in the sample. The gene calls are TRBV20-1 and TRBJ1-1; D uncertain. The CDR3 runs 11 residues. Germline loops: CDR1 DFQATT, CDR2 SNEGSKA (reference sequence). V shed 3 bases and J shed 3 bases, with 5 bases lying between them. CDR3 coding DNA: TGCAGTGCTAGGCAGGACACTGAAGCTTTCTTT. This codes for CSARQDTEAFF.

The rearrangement joins TRBV24-1 to TRBJ1-5; the D gene is possibly TRBD1 (5 bases). The V gene lost 3 bases and the J gene lost 11 bases, with 13 bases spanning the gap. Germline values: CDR1 KGHDR, CDR2 SFDVKD. This CDR3 has 13 amino acids. The DNA for the CDR3 is TGTGCCACCAGTGATACCGAAGGGGAAGCCCAGCATTTT. This sequence encodes CATSDTEGEAQHF.

The chain employs TRBV11-3 and TRBJ2-7, with 7 bases that match TRBD1. CDR1 and CDR2 from the germline V gene are SGHNT and YENEEA. The CDR3 totals 13 residues. The J segment lost 1 base and the V segment lost 5 bases, leaving 2 bases of the junction unmatched. CDR3 DNA sequence: TGTGCCAGCAGCCCAGGGGGATCCTACGAGCAGTACTTC. It is translated as CASSPGGSYEQYF.

This clone has a single count. J is TRBJ2-2 and V is TRBV2; the match to TRBD1 covers 8 bases. The CDR3 sequence is 16 residues long. Germline V gives CDR1 SNHLY, CDR2 FYNNEI. V shed 3 bases, J shed 1 base, and the junction held 4 bases outside the gene matches. The DNA for the CDR3 is TGTGCCAGCAGTGATCCAGGACAGGGGAACACCGGGGAGCTGTTTTTT. This codes for CASSDPGQGNTGELFF.

The chain is built from TRBV6-2 or TRBV6-3 and TRBJ2-1; TRBD2 aligns across 10 bases. Germline CDR1 and CDR2: MNHEY and SVGEGT. CDR3 size: 15 residues. With V trimmed by 2 bases and J by 8 bases, 6 bases remained unmatched. The CDR3 loop reads CASSYRLAGADEQFF. CDR3 DNA sequence: TGTGCCAGCAGTTACCGGCTAGCGGGAGCCGATGAGCAGTTCTTC.

The chain is built from TRBV12-3 or TRBV12-4 and TRBJ2-5; D is unclear. This CDR3 is 10 amino acids long. V shed 6 bases and J shed 5 bases, with 4 bases lying between them. CDR3 sequence (DNA): TGTGCCAGCAGCCGTGAGACCCAGTACTTC. Its protein is CASSRETQYF.

The rearrangement uses TRBV28 and TRBJ1-2; D perhaps matches TRBD1 (5 bases). Germline assignment: CDR1 MDHEN and CDR2 SYDVKM. Trimming took 3 bases from V and 8 from J, leaving 13 bases between them. The CDR3 is 13 residues long. CDR3 nucleotide sequence: TGTGCCAGCAGTTTCCGTGACAGATTCGGCTACACCTTC. Protein sequence: CASSFRDRFGYTF.

The rearrangement uses TRBV7-3 and TRBJ2-5, with D perhaps assigned TRBD1 or TRBD2 (5 bases each). The CDR3 has 13 residues. The V end was cut by 1 base, the J end by 3 bases, with 6 bases between. The germline gives CDR1 SGHTA, CDR2 FQGTGA. The CDR3 DNA follows: TGTGCCAGCAGCTTAAGAGGGGAAGAGACCCAGTACTTC. Translation gives CASSLRGEETQYF.

The rearrangement joins TRBV19 to TRBJ2-1; 14 bases are a match to TRBD2. Germline V lookup: CDR1 LNHDA, CDR2 SQIVND (reference sequence). Trimming cost V 5 bases and J 6 bases; bases outside gene matches: 9. This CDR3 comprises 17 residues. CDR3 bases: TGTGCCAGTAGTGTTGTTCCGGGACTAGCGGGAGTCAATGAGCAGTTCTTC. The encoded protein is CASSVVPGLAGVNEQFF.

This chain joins TRBV5-1 and TRBJ2-2; no clear D gene. This CDR3 has 12 residues. The germline V gene has CDR1 SGHRS and CDR2 YFSETQ. Deletions cut 4 bases from V and 6 bases from J, with 7 bases between. CDR3 nucleotides: TGCGCCAGCAGCCTCTTTCCCGGGGAGCTGTTTTTT. It is translated as CASSLFPGELFF. The variable domain in full, completed from reference TRBV5-1 and TRBJ2-2, reads KAGVTQTPRYLIKTRGQQVTLSCSPISGHRSVSWYQQTPGQGLQFLFEYFSETQRNKGNFPGRFSGRQFSNSRSEMNVSTLELGDSALYLCASSLFPGELFFGEGSRLTVL.